This T cell receptor beta chain was captured in a study of cytomegalovirus exposure and HLA in healthy donors (dated by TCRdb to about 2017). As for the study more broadly: An earlier analysis of roughly 500 of the donors reported 276 Gb of sequence data and about 120 million unique TCR beta sequences obtained from about 200 million T cells. Approximately 300 gigabases of sequencing data and 75 million to 85 million unique TCR sequences made up an early release that covered 500 to 650 HLA-typed donors. Among the roughly 390 genotyped donors, around 81% belonged to the genetic ancestry cluster associated with self-reported Caucasian donors. The aim of the study was to test whether cataloging public T cell receptors could identify signatures of past pathogen exposure. Using immunosequencing, the study profiled T cell repertoires from around 680 subjects and related those repertoires to cytomegalovirus serostatus. In addition to the first cohort of several hundred subjects, a separate validation cohort of some 120 different subjects was used. High-throughput TCR immunosequencing, statistical association of individual TCRs with disease status, and machine learning were combined to predict cytomegalovirus infection status. A later analysis re-examined previously published TCR beta repertoires from just over 650 donors and added high-resolution HLA genotyping to investigate patterns of TCR occurrence. The later analysis used no new phenotypic data to find candidate immune exposures, relying instead on TCR beta sequences and their occurrence across donors. An earlier analysis of around 640 of the donors used high-throughput TCR beta sequencing to judge whether each TCR beta V gene segment behaved as functional or pseudogenic. Donor age, sex, ethnicity and CMV serostatus were compiled alongside the repertoire data. Genome-wide SNP genotypes for about three fifths of the 666 donors were used in a later genetic analysis, which treated that subset as a discovery cohort. Every repertoire in the discovery cohort had been generated on one and the same sequencing platform. Both class I and class II loci were covered by HLA typing, at four-digit resolution. Typing coverage differed by locus: A, B, C, DRB1 and DQB1 were typed in about 620-640 donors, DQA1 in about 500, DPA1 in 606, and DPB1 in approximately 450. Because of strong linkage in the cohort, a handful of DR-DQ haplotypes were treated as single units for association and clustering. Among roughly 400 genotyped donors of the cohort, an average of around 240,000 unique TCR beta nucleotide sequences were sequenced per donor, roughly 18% of them non-productive. The paper's findings and limits, for the study overall: In the study, 150 to 200 TCR beta chains were listed as associated with cytomegalovirus. It was suggested by the authors that the approach could potentially be generalized to other disease states and immunological phenotypes. Across donors, most TCR sequences were observed very rarely, whereas some public TCRs were present in many individuals. In this cohort, only TCR beta chains were sequenced, and detectable features were limited by the absence of alpha or paired-chain data. When HLA alleles, especially DR and DQ, strongly co-occurred, TCR associations were difficult to assign to individual alleles. In both the original and validation cohorts, the classifier was reported to diagnose cytomegalovirus status with high specificity and sensitivity. Because some donors lacked HLA typing at each locus, the association tests relied only on the typed subset. Some IMGT-functional V segments, including TRBV6-2 and TRBV6-3, could not be distinguished by the 87-base-pair reads and were therefore excluded. In a later analysis, HLA-associated TCR beta chains showed more clonal expansion and lower generation probabilities than non-associated chains that were equally common. The presence/absence analyses assumed that sequencing depth was roughly uniform across donors, and that assumption may not be true. A later analysis reported that several top co-occurrence clusters appeared linked to parvovirus B19, influenza, CMV and Epstein-Barr virus. A cluster of highly shared sequence variants was judged likely to represent a technical artifact of the sequencing pipeline. According to a later analysis, most CMV-associated TCR beta chains appeared to be HLA-restricted, and the HLA associations seemed to be driven largely by CMV exposure. Correlated functional status among segregating V segments might reflect linkage disequilibrium, but an unknown experimental factor could not be ruled out. A further reported finding was that TCR beta sequences accurately predicted the HLA-A and HLA-B alleles for most subjects in the first cohort. A later analysis associated some 17,000 TCR beta sequences with specific HLA alleles at a false discovery rate of 0.05. According to a later genetic analysis, donors in an Asian-associated ancestry cluster had fewer N-insertions in productive TCRs than the roughly 700-donor mean. About 17 rarely observed V segments, including chromosome 9 orphons, were excluded from the earlier analysis of almost 600 of the donors because counts were too low. A later analysis found that TCR association rates varied across HLA loci, with DRB1 alleles showing the most associated TCRs and HLA-C alleles the fewest. Broadly in line with IMGT annotations, most TCR beta V segments showed up in productive rearrangements about 87% or about 30% of the time in an earlier analysis of 587 of the donors. In vitro tests confirmed that a few of the cytomegalovirus-associated TCR beta chains recognize cytomegalovirus antigens. Immune exposure information for the cohort was limited to CMV serostatus. V-gene and J-gene trimming of TCR beta chains was associated with a missense DCLRE1C variant in a later genetic analysis, and the association was replicated in an independent cohort.

Receptor libraries were prepared by the immunoSEQ multiplex PCR assay. A mixture of 60 forward primers for TCR Vbeta segments and 13 reverse primers for TCR Jbeta segments was used in the multiplex PCR. Amplification of the CDR3 region of rearranged TCR beta genes was performed with a multiplex PCR assay on genomic DNA. Amplified TCR beta libraries were sequenced as 87-base-pair reads on the Illumina HiSeq System. The authors processed their data as follows. Across the 700 or so repertoires, a later analysis counted tens of millions of unique TCR beta chains, around 11 million of which were shared by at least two donors. To remove PCR and sequencing errors, raw reads were error-corrected and collapsed into unique sequences using a nearest-neighbor algorithm that merged closely related sequences. CDR3 sequences were aligned to IMGT reference sequences to assign V, D and J gene segments. Each retained sequence needed at least a six-nucleotide match to both a V gene segment and a J gene segment. A rearrangement counted as productive if the CDR3 had no stop codons and remained in frame with V and J, and every other rearrangement counted as non-productive. CDR3 was defined according to IMGT convention as the region running from the second conserved V-encoded cysteine to the conserved J-encoded phenylalanine. The earlier analysis of roughly 590 of the donors excluded any sequence lacking an unambiguous match to a single V gene segment. An earlier analysis of 500 to 700 of the donors classified V segments as functional when productive rearrangements were above 56.7% and as segregating when the standard deviation between donors was above 5%. A statistical classification framework was developed to diagnose cytomegalovirus status using the catalog of TCR beta chain sequences. A later analysis assigned V and J genes by comparing TCR nucleotide sequences with IMGT/GENE-DB human TR gene sequences. Using the TCRdist pipeline, a later analysis assigned CDR3 sequences along with most-parsimonious VDJ recombination scenarios. In a later analysis, each TCR beta chain was defined by its CDR3 amino acid sequence together with its V-gene family, and reads lacking a unique V-gene family were excluded. A later analysis removed 550 to 650 highly shared, low-generation-probability nucleotide sequences to deal with suspected cross-contamination and a sequencing artifact. A later analysis calculated a clonal expansion index for each public chain from normalized within-repertoire ranks of inferred template counts. A later analysis computed generation probabilities with a VDJ recombination model fitted to out-of-frame rearrangements, and checked the results against IGoR. In a later analysis, hypergeometric tests were used to score TCR-TCR, TCR-HLA and TCR-CMV co-occurrence, with a repertoire-size bias correction applied to TCR pairs. False discovery rates were estimated in a later analysis by permuting HLA or CMV assignments 20 times. In a later analysis, co-occurring TCRs were grouped using DBSCAN, with TCRdist sequence similarity added in when clustering inside HLA-allele-positive subsets. Repertoires with fewer than 30,000 or more than 120,000 public chains, plus five repertoires with anomalous nucleotide sharing, were excluded from co-occurrence clustering. TCRdb carries this immuneACCESS record with in-frame sequences only. Its versions omit some clonotypes, under half of them owing to an unresolved V gene in the studies checked, with the rest unexplained. V and J calls plus clone size are reproduced from that table; the DNA served to infer D and trimming. This sample holds under 200,000 clones; around 80% were observed only once. 5% to 7% of the sample is taken by the ten largest.

The cohort comprised approximately 700 healthy bone marrow donors. Cohort members were all nominally healthy when sampled, although unrecorded immune exposures were likely present. The donor was CMV seronegative and belonged to the group of 352 seronegative cohort members. Every donor gave a peripheral blood sample, and the peripheral blood mononuclear cells from that sample were used for TCR beta sequencing. Genomic DNA extraction from the blood cell samples was performed with the Qiagen DNeasy Blood Extraction Kit. On this clone itself: This receptor's antigen is unknown. One base away there is no much larger clone; base qualities are not given.

V and J are truncated by 0 bases and 8 bases respectively, leaving an intervening sequence of 5 bases. Sequences SGDLS (CDR1) and YYNGEE (CDR2) are obtained from the germline V gene. The CDR3 has 12 amino acids, counting the end cysteine and phenylalanine. Solely the CDR3 DNA is kept, with 36 bases framed from the first base. The chain is made from TRBV9 and TRBJ2-2; no D gene is confidently identified. Sequences were obtained from PBMCs. The receptor's source is a man aged 40-49 years in good health and CMV-seronegative. The CDR3 here reads CASSVVRGELFF. Here is the DNA: TGTGCCAGCAGCGTAGTGCGGGGGGAGCTGTTTTTT.